This TCR beta chain was identified in a study of radiotherapy plus CTLA-4 blockade in lung cancer. Study as a whole: Objective responses emerged in over 15% of patients, and around 31% attained disease control. Overall study results and limits: Blood TCR clones of tumor origin expanded after radiotherapy plus ipilimumab. Reported findings show early blood T cell clone dynamics, with interferon-beta, best predicted response.

Per germline, CDR1 MNHEY and CDR2 SVGAGI. V was shortened by 6 bases and J by 1 base, with 12 bases between the two germline ends. The CDR3 is made up of 15 amino acids. On this clone: Its antigen is not known.

Generated by immunoSEQ multiplex PCR, the TCRdb table keeps only in-frame clones and is missing some. The table includes approximately 70,000 clones, 65% to 85% detected once. Sequenced material: peripheral blood, taken from a patient treated with radiotherapy plus ipilimumab. This sequence was found in a human donor with non-small cell lung cancer whose response to radiotherapy plus ipilimumab could not be evaluated. Some clones in this sample may be carry-over from other donors' samples. The chain couples TRBV6-5 to TRBJ2-2, with D possibly TRBD1 on 6 matching bases. This chain's CDR3 is CASRPPGQNTGELFF. CDR3 nucleotides: TGTGCCAGCAGACCTCCGGGACAGAACACCGGGGAGCTGTTTTTT.